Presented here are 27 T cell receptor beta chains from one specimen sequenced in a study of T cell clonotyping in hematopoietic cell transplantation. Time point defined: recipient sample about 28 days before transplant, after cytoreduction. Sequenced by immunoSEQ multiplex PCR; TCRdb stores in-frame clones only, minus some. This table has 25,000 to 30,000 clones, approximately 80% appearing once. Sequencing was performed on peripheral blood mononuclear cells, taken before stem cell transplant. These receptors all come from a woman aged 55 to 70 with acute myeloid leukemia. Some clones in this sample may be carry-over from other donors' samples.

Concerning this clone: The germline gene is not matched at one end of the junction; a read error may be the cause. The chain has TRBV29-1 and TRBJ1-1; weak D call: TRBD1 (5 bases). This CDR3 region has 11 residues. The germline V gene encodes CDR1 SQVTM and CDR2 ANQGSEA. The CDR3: CSVYHRGAGDF. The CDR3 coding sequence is TGCAGCGTTTATCACCGGGGCGCGGGAGACTTT.

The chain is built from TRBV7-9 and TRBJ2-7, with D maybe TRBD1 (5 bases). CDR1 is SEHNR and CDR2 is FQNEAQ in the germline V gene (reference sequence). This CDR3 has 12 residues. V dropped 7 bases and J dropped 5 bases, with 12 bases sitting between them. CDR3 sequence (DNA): TGTGCCAGCACTCTAGGGGCCCACGAGCAGTACTTC. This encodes CASTLGAHEQYF.

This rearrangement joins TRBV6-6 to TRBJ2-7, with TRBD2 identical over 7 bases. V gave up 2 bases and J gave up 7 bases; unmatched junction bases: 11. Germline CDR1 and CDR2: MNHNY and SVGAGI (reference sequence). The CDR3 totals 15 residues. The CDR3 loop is CASSYTGLPEREQYF. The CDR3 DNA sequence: TGTGCCAGCAGTTACACGGGACTACCCGAGCGGGAGCAGTACTTC.

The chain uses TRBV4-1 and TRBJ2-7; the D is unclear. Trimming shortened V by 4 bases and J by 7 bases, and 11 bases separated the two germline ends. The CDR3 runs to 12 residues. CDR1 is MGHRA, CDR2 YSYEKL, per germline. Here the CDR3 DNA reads TGCGCCAGCAGCCTACCCTCTGTGGAGCAGTACTTC. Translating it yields CASSLPSVEQYF.

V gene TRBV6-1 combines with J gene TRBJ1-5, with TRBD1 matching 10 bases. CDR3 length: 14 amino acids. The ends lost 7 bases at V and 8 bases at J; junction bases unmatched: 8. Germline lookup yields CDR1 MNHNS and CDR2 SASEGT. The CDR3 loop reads CASTRQGAGKPQHF. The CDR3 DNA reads TGTGCCAGCACTCGACAGGGGGCGGGGAAGCCCCAGCATTTT.

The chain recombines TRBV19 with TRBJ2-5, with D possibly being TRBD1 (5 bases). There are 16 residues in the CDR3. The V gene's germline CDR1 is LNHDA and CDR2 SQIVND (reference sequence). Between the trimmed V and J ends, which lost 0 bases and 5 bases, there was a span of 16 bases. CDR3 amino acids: CASSIDILTGRETQYF. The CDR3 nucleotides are TGTGCCAGTAGTATAGATATTCTAACAGGACGGGAGACCCAGTACTTC.

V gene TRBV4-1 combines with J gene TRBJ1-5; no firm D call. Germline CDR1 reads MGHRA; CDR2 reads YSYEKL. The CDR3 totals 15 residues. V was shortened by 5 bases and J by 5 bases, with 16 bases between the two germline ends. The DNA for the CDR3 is TGCGCCAGCAGCTTAGAGGTCCAAGGCGATCAGCCCCAGCATTTT. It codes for CASSLEVQGDQPQHF.

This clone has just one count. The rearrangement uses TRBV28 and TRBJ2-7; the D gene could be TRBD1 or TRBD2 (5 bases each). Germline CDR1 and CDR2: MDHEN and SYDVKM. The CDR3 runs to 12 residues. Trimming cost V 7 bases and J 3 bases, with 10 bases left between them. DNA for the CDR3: TGTGCCAGCACCGAGGGGCTCTACGAGCAGTACTTC. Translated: CASTEGLYEQYF.

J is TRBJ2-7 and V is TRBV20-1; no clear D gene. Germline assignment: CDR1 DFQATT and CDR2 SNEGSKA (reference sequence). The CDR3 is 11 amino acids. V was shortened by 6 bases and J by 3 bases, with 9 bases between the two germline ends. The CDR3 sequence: CSAKGRYEQYF. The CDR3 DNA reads TGCAGTGCCAAAGGCCGCTACGAGCAGTACTTC.

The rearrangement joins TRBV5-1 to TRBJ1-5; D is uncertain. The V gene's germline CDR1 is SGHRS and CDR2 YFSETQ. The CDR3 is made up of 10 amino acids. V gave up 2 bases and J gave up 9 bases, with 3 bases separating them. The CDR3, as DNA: TGCGCCAGCAGCTTTTGGCCCCAGCATTTT. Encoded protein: CASSFWPQHF.

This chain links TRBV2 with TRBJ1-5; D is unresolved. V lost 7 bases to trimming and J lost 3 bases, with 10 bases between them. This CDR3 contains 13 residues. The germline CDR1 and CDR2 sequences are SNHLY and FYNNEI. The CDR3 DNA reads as TGTGCCAGCACTTGGGCCAACAATCAGCCCCAGCATTTT. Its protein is CASTWANNQPQHF.

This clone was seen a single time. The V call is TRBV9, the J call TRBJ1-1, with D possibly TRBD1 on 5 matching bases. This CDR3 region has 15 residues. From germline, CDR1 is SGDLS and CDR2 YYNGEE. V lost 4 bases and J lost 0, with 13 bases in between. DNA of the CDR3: TGTGCCAGCAGCCCCTCGCTACAGGTGAACACTGAAGCTTTCTTT. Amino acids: CASSPSLQVNTEAFF. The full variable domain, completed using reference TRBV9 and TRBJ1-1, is DSGVTQTPKHLITATGQRVTLRCSPRSGDLSVYWYQQSLDQGLQFLIQYYNGEERAKGNILERFSAQQFPDLHSELNLSSLELGDSALYFCASSPSLQVNTEAFFGQGTRLTVV.

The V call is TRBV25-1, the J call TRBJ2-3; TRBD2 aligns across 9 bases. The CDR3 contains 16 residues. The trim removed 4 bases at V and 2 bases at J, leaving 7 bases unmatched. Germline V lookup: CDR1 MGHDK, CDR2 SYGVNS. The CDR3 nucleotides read TGTGCCAGCAGTGTGTGGTCTAGCGGGAACACAGATACGCAGTATTTT. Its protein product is CASSVWSSGNTDTQYF.

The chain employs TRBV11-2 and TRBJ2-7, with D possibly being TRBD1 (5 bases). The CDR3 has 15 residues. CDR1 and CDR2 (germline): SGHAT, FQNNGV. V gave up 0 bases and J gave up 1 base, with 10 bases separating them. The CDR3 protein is CASSLDVQGSYEQYF. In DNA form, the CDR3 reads TGTGCCAGCAGCTTAGATGTTCAGGGTTCCTACGAGCAGTACTTC. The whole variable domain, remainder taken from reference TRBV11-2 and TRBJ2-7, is EAGVAQSPRYKIIEKRQSVAFWCNPISGHATLYWYQQILGQGPKLLIQFQNNGVVDDSQLPKDRFSAERLKGVDSTLKIQPAKLEDSAVYLCASSLDVQGSYEQYFGPGTRLTVT.

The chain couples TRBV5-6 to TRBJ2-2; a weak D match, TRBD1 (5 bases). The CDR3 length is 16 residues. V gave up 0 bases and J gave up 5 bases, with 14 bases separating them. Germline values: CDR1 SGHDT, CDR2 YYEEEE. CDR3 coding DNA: TGTGCCAGCAGCTTGGGTAACAGGTTGAGTACCGGGGAGCTGTTTTTT. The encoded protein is CASSLGNRLSTGELFF.

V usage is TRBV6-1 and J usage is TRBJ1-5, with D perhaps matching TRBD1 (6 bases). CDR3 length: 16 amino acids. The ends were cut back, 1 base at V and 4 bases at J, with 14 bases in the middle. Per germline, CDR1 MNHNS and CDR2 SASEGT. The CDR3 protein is CASSEDAGQGNQPQHF. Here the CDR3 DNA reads TGTGCCAGCAGTGAAGACGCGGGGCAGGGGAATCAGCCCCAGCATTTT.

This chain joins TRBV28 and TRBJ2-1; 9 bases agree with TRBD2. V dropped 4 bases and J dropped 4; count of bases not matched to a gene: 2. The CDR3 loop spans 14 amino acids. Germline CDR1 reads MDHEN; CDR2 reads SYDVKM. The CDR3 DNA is TGTGCCAGCAGTTGGACTAGCGTGTACAATGAGCAGTTCTTC. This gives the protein CASSWTSVYNEQFF.

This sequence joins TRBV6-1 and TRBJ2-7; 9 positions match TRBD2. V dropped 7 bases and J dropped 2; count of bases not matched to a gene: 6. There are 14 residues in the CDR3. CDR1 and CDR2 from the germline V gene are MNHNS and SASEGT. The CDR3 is CASIGSGGTYEQYF. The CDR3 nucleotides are TGTGCCAGCATTGGTAGCGGGGGAACCTACGAGCAGTACTTC.

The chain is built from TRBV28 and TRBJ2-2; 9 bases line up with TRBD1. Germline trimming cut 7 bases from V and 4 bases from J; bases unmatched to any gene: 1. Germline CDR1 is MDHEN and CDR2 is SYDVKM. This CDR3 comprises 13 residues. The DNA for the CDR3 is TGTGCCAGCAAGACAGGGGGCACCGGGGAGCTGTTTTTT. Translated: CASKTGGTGELFF. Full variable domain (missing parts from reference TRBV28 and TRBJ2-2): DVKVTQSSRYLVKRTGEKVFLECVQDMDHENMFWYRQDPGLGLRLIYFSYDVKMKEKGDIPEGYSVSREKKERFSLILESASTNQTSMYLCASKTGGTGELFFGEGSRLTVL.

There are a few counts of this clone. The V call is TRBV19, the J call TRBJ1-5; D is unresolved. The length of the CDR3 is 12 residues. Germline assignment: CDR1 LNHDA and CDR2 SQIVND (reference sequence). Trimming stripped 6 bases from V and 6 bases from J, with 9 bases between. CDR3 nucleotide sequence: TGTGCCAGTAGCATGACCTTTCAGCCCCAGCATTTT. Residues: CASSMTFQPQHF.

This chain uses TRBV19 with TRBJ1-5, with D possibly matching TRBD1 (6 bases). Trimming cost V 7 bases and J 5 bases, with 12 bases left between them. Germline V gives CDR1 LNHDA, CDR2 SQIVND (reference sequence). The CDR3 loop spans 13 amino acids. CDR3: CASTQRGDQPQHF. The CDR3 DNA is TGTGCCAGTACTCAGAGGGGGGATCAGCCCCAGCATTTT.

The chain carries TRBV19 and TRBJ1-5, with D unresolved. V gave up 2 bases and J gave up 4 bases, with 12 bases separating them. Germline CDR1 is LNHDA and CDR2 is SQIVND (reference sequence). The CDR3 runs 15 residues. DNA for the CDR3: TGTGCCAGTAGTATATGGACGGTCGAAAATCAGCCCCAGCATTTT. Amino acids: CASSIWTVENQPQHF.

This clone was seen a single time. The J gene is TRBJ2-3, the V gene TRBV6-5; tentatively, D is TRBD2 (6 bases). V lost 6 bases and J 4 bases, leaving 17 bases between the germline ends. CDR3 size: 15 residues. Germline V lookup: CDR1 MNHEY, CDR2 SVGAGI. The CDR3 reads CASRKLAPSSDTQYF. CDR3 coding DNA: TGTGCCAGCAGAAAACTAGCTCCCTCATCAGATACGCAGTATTTT.

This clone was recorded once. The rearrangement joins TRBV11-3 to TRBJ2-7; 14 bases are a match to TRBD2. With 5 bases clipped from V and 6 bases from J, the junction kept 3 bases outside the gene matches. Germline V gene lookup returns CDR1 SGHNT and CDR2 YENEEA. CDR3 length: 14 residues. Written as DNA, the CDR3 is TGTGCCAGCAGCCAGGGACTAGCGGGAGCCGAGCAGTACTTC. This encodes CASSQGLAGAEQYF.

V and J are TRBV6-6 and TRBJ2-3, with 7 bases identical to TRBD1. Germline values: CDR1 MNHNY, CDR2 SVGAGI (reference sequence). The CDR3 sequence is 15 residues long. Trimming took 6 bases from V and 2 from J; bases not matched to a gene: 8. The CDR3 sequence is CASRLRDSDTDTQYF. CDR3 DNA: TGTGCCAGCAGGCTCCGGGACAGTGACACAGATACGCAGTATTTT.

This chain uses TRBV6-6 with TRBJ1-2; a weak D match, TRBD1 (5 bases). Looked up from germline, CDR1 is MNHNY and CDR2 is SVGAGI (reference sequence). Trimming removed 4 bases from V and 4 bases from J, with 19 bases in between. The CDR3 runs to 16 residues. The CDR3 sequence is CASSWDSTADSYGYTF. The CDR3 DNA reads TGTGCCAGCAGTTGGGACTCTACGGCCGATTCCTATGGCTACACCTTC.

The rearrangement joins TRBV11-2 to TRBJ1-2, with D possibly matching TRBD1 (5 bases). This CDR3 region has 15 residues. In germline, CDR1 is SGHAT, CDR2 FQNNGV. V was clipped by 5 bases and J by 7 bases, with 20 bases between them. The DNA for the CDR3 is TGTGCCAGCAGCACGTACCGGGACCCCACCGGTGGCTACACCTTC. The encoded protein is CASSTYRDPTGGYTF.